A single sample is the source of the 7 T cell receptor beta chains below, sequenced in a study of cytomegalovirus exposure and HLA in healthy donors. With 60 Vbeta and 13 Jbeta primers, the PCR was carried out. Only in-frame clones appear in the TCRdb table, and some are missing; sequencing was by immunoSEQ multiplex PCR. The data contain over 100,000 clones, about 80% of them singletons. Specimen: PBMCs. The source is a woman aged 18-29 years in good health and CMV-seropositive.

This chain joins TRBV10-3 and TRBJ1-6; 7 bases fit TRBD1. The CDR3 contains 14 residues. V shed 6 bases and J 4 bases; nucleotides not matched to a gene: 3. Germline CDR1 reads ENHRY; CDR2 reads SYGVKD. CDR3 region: CAIRTGQYNSPLHF. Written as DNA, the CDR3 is TGTGCCATCAGGACGGGACAGTATAATTCACCCCTCCACTTT.

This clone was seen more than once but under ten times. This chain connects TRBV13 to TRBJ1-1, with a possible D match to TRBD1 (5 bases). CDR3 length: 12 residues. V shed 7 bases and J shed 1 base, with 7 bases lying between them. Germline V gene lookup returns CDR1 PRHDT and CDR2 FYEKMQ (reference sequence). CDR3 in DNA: TGTGCCAGCAACGACAGGAACACTGAAGCTTTCTTT. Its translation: CASNDRNTEAFF.

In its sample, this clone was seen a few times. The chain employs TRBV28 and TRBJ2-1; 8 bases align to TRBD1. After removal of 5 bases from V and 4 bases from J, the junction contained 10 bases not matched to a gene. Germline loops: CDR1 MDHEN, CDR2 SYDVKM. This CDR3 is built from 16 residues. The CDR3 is CASSAAGGGTYNEQFF. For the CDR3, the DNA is TGTGCCAGCAGTGCTGCAGGGGGCGGTACTTACAATGAGCAGTTCTTC.

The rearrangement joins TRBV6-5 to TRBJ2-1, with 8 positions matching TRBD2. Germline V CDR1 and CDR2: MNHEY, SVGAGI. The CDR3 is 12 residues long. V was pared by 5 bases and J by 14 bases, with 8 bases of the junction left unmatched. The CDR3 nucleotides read TGTGCCAGCAGTCGACGGGCGGGAGGTGAGTTCTTC. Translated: CASSRRAGGEFF.

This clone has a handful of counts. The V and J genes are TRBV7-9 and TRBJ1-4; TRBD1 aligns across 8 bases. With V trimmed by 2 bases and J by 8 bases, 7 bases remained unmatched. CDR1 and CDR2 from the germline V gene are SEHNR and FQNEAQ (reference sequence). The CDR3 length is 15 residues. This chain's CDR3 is CASSLSRTGSEKLFF. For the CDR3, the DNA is TGTGCCAGCAGCTTATCAAGGACAGGGAGCGAAAAACTGTTTTTT.

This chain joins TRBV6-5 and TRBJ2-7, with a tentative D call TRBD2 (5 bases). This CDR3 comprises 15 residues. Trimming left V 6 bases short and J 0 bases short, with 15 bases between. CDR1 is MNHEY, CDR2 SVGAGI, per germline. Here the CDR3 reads CASRGGGGNSYEQYF. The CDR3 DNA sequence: TGTGCCAGCAGGGGCGGAGGTGGGAACTCCTACGAGCAGTACTTC.

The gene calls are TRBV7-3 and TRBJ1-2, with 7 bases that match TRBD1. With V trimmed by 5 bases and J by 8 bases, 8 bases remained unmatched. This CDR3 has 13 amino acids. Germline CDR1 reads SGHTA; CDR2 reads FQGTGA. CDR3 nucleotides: TGTGCCAGCAGCCGCGACAGGGAAGACGGCTACACCTTC. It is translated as CASSRDREDGYTF.